A single sample is the source of the 15 T cell receptor beta chains below, sequenced in a study of blood T cell repertoires in COVID-19. The table came from immunoSEQ multiplex PCR; TCRdb's copy has only in-frame clones and leaves some out. This table has 250,000 or so clones, around 88% appearing once. Sequenced material: PBMCs or T cells enriched from blood (not recorded which). Receptors originate from a woman aged 50 to 60 who had recovered from COVID-19.

This chain uses TRBV5-1 with TRBJ1-1, with 9 positions matching TRBD1. This CDR3 comprises 15 residues. Germline V gene data show CDR1 as SGHRS and CDR2 as YFSETQ. After removal of 3 bases from V and 3 bases from J, the junction contained 6 bases not matched to a gene. CDR3: CASSSPDRGYTEAFF. The CDR3 nucleotides are TGCGCCAGCAGCTCGCCCGACAGGGGGTACACTGAAGCTTTCTTT.

The chain couples TRBV20-1 to TRBJ1-2; no reliable D call. Germline V gene data show CDR1 as DFQATT and CDR2 as SNEGSKA (reference sequence). V shed 0 bases and J shed 6 bases, with 2 bases lying between them. This CDR3 contains 10 residues. The chain's CDR3 is CSARDNGYTF. The DNA of the CDR3 is TGCAGTGCTAGAGACAATGGCTACACCTTC.

The V call is TRBV13, the J call TRBJ2-1; D gene unclear. V was cut by 3 bases and J by 7 bases, with 7 bases left in between. The CDR3 contains 12 residues. The V gene's germline CDR1 is PRHDT and CDR2 FYEKMQ (reference sequence). CDR3 in amino acids: CASSLLTNEQFF. CDR3 sequence (DNA): TGTGCCAGCAGCTTGTTGACTAATGAGCAGTTCTTC.

The chain carries TRBV5-1 and TRBJ1-6; 7 bases fit TRBD1. The CDR3 extends over 15 amino acids. V lost 4 bases, J lost 7 bases, and 8 bases stayed unmatched. Per the germline V gene, CDR1 is SGHRS and CDR2 is YFSETQ. The CDR3 sequence is CASSPTGQSNSPLHF. In nucleotides, the CDR3 is TGCGCCAGCAGCCCTACGGGACAGTCCAATTCACCCCTCCACTTT.

The chain employs TRBV4-1 and TRBJ1-2; 7 bases are shared with TRBD1. The V gene end was trimmed by 4 bases and the J gene end by 5 bases; junction bases not matched to a gene: 4. Germline values: CDR1 MGHRA, CDR2 YSYEKL. The CDR3 sequence is 13 residues long. DNA of the CDR3: TGCGCCAGCAGCCCGGGACAGCAATATGGCTACACCTTC. This encodes CASSPGQQYGYTF.

The chain uses TRBV11-2 and TRBJ1-1; 10 nucleotides agree with TRBD1. Looked up from germline, CDR1 is SGHAT and CDR2 is FQNNGV. V was clipped by 5 bases and J by 2 bases; unmatched bases: 11. This CDR3 has 17 amino acids. The CDR3 is CASSTLRGQGINTEAFF. In DNA, the CDR3 is TGTGCCAGCAGCACCCTTCGGGGACAGGGGATTAACACTGAAGCTTTCTTT.

The chain recombines TRBV5-5 with TRBJ2-7; the match to TRBD2 covers 8 bases. Germline assignment: CDR1 SGHKS and CDR2 YYEKEE (reference sequence). V was clipped by 4 bases and J by 4 bases; unmatched bases: 13. The CDR3 sequence is 16 residues long. The CDR3 sequence: CASSRNLAGVQYEQYF. The CDR3 DNA is TGTGCCAGCAGCCGCAATCTAGCGGGTGTACAGTACGAGCAGTACTTC.

The chain carries TRBV4-1 and TRBJ2-7, with D possibly TRBD2 on 6 matching bases. Germline-derived CDR1 and CDR2 are MGHRA and YSYEKL. The CDR3 length is 15 residues. The V end was cut by 1 base, the J end by 0 bases, with 10 bases between. DNA of the CDR3: TGCGCCAGCAGCCAAGTTAATAGCGGCTCCTACGAGCAGTACTTC. Translating it yields CASSQVNSGSYEQYF.

The chain is built from TRBV5-6 and TRBJ2-2; 14 nucleotides line up with TRBD2. The CDR3 contains 17 residues. V dropped 0 bases and J dropped 4; count of bases not matched to a gene: 2. Germline CDR1 SGHDT, CDR2 YYEEEE. DNA for the CDR3: TGTGCCAGCAGCTTGGGGGGGACTAGCGGGAGCACCGGGGAGCTGTTTTTT. As protein: CASSLGGTSGSTGELFF.

CDR3 residues: CSVLGREQYF. The CDR3 DNA reads as TGCAGCGTTCTGGGGCGCGAGCAGTACTTC. The chain links TRBV29-1 to TRBJ2-7; D is perhaps TRBD1 (5 bases). Germline CDR1 reads SQVTM; CDR2 reads ANQGSEA. This CDR3 is 10 amino acids long. V lost 5 bases to trimming and J lost 6 bases, with 8 bases between them.

V and J are TRBV5-1 and TRBJ2-7; tentatively, D is TRBD1 (5 bases). This CDR3 has 12 amino acids. The V gene's germline CDR1 is SGHRS and CDR2 YFSETQ. V was cut by 2 bases and J by 4 bases, with 7 bases left in between. The CDR3 DNA reads as TGCGCCAGCAGCTTTGACAGTTACGAGCAGTACTTC. Amino acids: CASSFDSYEQYF.

The V gene is TRBV10-3, the J gene TRBJ2-5; a weak D match, TRBD2 (7 bases). V was shortened by 6 bases and J by 3 bases, with 14 bases between the two germline ends. The CDR3 sequence is 14 residues long. Germline-derived CDR1 and CDR2 are ENHRY and SYGVKD. The CDR3 DNA sequence: TGTGCCATCAGGGTCGGCGGGGGCGAAGAGACCCAGTACTTC. Protein product: CAIRVGGGEETQYF.

On this clone: Distinct nucleotide sequences in the sample also encode this CDR3. This chain connects TRBV30 to TRBJ1-1; perhaps TRBD1 as D (6 bases). CDR1 is GTSNPN, CDR2 SVGIG, per germline (reference sequence). Trimming removed 0 bases from V and 4 bases from J, with 9 bases in between. This CDR3 has 13 residues. CDR3 region: CAWSVLGGTEAFF. The CDR3 DNA reads TGTGCCTGGAGTGTACTAGGGGGCACTGAAGCTTTCTTT. Filled out from reference TRBV30 and TRBJ1-1, the complete variable domain reads SQTIHQWPATLVQPVGSPLSLECTVEGTSNPNLYWYRQAAGRGLQLLFYSVGIGQISSEVPQNLSASRPQDRQFILSSKKLLLSDSGFYLCAWSVLGGTEAFFGQGTRLTVV.

The chain links TRBV4-2 to TRBJ2-5; TRBD2 matches at 7 bases. CDR1 is LGHNA, CDR2 YNFKEQ, per germline. The J segment lost 4 bases and the V segment lost 4 bases, leaving 6 bases of the junction unmatched. The CDR3 is made up of 14 amino acids. The CDR3 bases are TGTGCCAGCAGCCTCGGCGGGAGTGGAGAGACCCAGTACTTC. Translating gives CASSLGGSGETQYF.

The CDR3 loop reads CASRDRDRENTEAFF. The CDR3 nucleotides are TGTGCCAGCAGAGACAGGGACAGGGAGAACACTGAAGCTTTCTTT. V and J are TRBV7-2 and TRBJ1-1; 9 positions match TRBD1. Germline V gene lookup returns CDR1 SGHTA and CDR2 FQGNSA. J gave up 1 base and V 6 bases, and 6 bases lay outside the gene matches. The CDR3 length is 15 residues.